This T cell receptor (beta chain) appears in the sequencing data of a study of Graves' ophthalmopathy and Graves' hyperthyroidism. Regarding the study as a whole: Among thyroid clonotypes expanded above 0.001 frequency, most also appeared in blood.

This clonotype was detected only a few times. Its antigen is unidentified. The CDR3 is 15 residues long. The V gene's germline CDR1 is DFQATT and CDR2 SNEGSKA (reference sequence). Trimming took 3 bases from V and 6 from J; bases not matched to a gene: 10. Transcripts of RNA were the source for amplifying TCR beta CDR3 regions. In the first round, RT-PCR was carried out with HTBI primers, and a multiplex PCR formed the second round. TCRdb used MiXCR to reprocess the multiplex PCR reads, holding one entry per CDR3 protein. In the table there are 650,000 to 800,000 distinct CDR3 sequences, just over 40% of which are singletons.

This receptor was obtained from an adult man with Graves' ophthalmopathy. The V and J genes are TRBV20-1 and TRBJ2-7; 11 positions agree with TRBD2. Sample: peripheral blood. In DNA form, the CDR3 reads TGCAGTGCTAGGCCCCTTAGCGGGAGGGCCCTCGAGCAGTACTTC. Protein: CSARPLSGRALEQYF.